The 18 T cell receptor beta chains in this list originate from one sample, sequenced in a study of regulatory T cells in long-lasting Graves disease. The authors built TCR beta libraries using iRepertoire HTBI primers and Arm-PCR of CDR3 regions. TCRdb reprocessed the multiplex PCR reads with MiXCR, giving one entry per CDR3 protein. The table includes almost 350,000 distinct CDR3 sequences, roughly a fifth detected once. Time point defined: persistent/refractory GD, antithyroid drugs over 5 years with positive TRAb. PBMC-extracted RNA yielded the TCR library. Material: peripheral blood mononuclear cells (PBMCs), obtained when the disease was refractory, from a patient treated with antithyroid drugs. The source is a female donor with Graves disease.

There are a few counts of this clonotype. The chain uses TRBV6-1 and TRBJ1-1, with D possibly matching TRBD1 (5 bases). V was clipped by 6 bases and J by 5 bases, with 16 bases between them. Germline values: CDR1 MNHNS, CDR2 SASEGT. The length of the CDR3 is 14 residues. For the CDR3, the DNA is TGTGCCAGCAGAGCCAACGGGGGATGGACTGAAGCTTTCTTT. It encodes CASRANGGWTEAFF.

As for this clonotype: A single base separates this from a much larger clone, so it may be a read error. The chain is built from TRBV6-1 and TRBJ1-4; D ambiguous. Germline CDR1 reads MNHNS; CDR2 reads SASEGT. This CDR3 has 14 amino acids. Trimming removed 6 bases from V and 7 bases from J, with 15 bases in between. The CDR3 here is CASRSDKRAEKLFF. The CDR3 region has the DNA TGTGCCAGCAGAAGTGACAAACGGGCTGAAAAACTGTTTTTT.

The CDR3 DNA reads as TGTGCCAGCAGTTCAGCAGGGCGCAATCAGCCCCAGCATTTT. It encodes CASSSAGRNQPQHF. This chain links TRBV12-3 or TRBV12-4 with TRBJ1-5, with a weak D call TRBD1 (5 bases). V was trimmed by 4 bases and J by 2 bases, leaving 9 bases between them. This CDR3 has 14 residues.

This chain uses TRBV19 with TRBJ1-1; D is uncertain. Trimming took 0 bases from V and 0 from J, leaving 11 bases between them. The germline V gene encodes CDR1 LNHDA and CDR2 SQIVND (reference sequence). The CDR3 extends over 16 amino acids. The CDR3 loop reads CASSIDLRGVNTEAFF. CDR3 nucleotides: TGTGCCAGTAGTATAGATCTTCGCGGCGTGAACACTGAAGCTTTCTTT.

A few counts support this clonotype. The chain employs TRBV9 and TRBJ1-1; perhaps TRBD1 as D (6 bases). The CDR3 runs to 15 residues. V lost 0 bases and J 3 bases, leaving 12 bases between the germline ends. Germline CDR1 SGDLS, CDR2 YYNGEE. Here the CDR3 reads CASSVEPTGYTEAFF. The DNA for the CDR3 is TGTGCCAGCAGCGTAGAGCCAACAGGGTACACTGAAGCTTTCTTT.

This sequence joins TRBV10-3 and TRBJ2-2; D may correspond to TRBD1 or TRBD2 (5 bases each). There are 13 residues in the CDR3. The germline V gene encodes CDR1 ENHRY and CDR2 SYGVKD. Deletions cut 9 bases from V and 1 base from J, with 9 bases between. The CDR3 is CAIGDGNTGELFF. In DNA form, the CDR3 reads TGTGCCATTGGGGACGGGAACACCGGGGAGCTGTTTTTT.

The sample holds many counts of this clonotype. The chain carries TRBV10-3 and TRBJ1-1, with TRBD1 matching 12 bases. The CDR3 contains 16 residues. The trim removed 1 base at V and 3 bases at J, leaving 3 bases unmatched. The germline V gene has CDR1 ENHRY and CDR2 SYGVKD. The CDR3 sequence: CAISEWGQGADTEAFF. For the CDR3, the DNA is TGTGCCATCAGTGAGTGGGGACAGGGGGCCGACACTGAAGCTTTCTTT.

This clonotype was counted only a few times. This chain connects TRBV10-3 to TRBJ2-7, with 11 bases lining up with TRBD1. This CDR3 spans 12 amino acids. Looked up from germline, CDR1 is ENHRY and CDR2 is SYGVKD. The junction had 2 bases not matched to a gene; V was cut back by 8 bases and J by 5 bases. CDR3 loop: CAIRDRGNEQYF. For the CDR3, the DNA is TGTGCCATCCGGGACAGGGGGAACGAGCAGTACTTC.

The V and J genes are TRBV6-5 and TRBJ1-6; D is ambiguous. This CDR3 is 15 amino acids long. Per germline, CDR1 MNHEY and CDR2 SVGAGI. Trimming took 4 bases from V and 0 from J, leaving 7 bases between them. CDR3: CASSFQTSYNSPLHF. The CDR3 region has the DNA TGTGCCAGCAGTTTCCAGACCTCCTATAATTCACCCCTCCACTTT.

This clonotype was detected a few times. The rearrangement uses TRBV5-6 and TRBJ2-5; 9 nucleotides line up with TRBD2. This CDR3 region has 17 residues. Losses at the gene ends were 0 bases for V and 5 bases for J; bases not matched to a gene: 11. The V gene's germline CDR1 is SGHDT and CDR2 YYEEEE. The CDR3 here is CASSLDGLAGVGETQYF. The CDR3 DNA follows: TGTGCCAGCAGCTTGGACGGTTTAGCGGGGGTAGGGGAGACCCAGTACTTC.

This clonotype came up a few times. V usage is TRBV20-1 and J usage is TRBJ2-1; the D gene is possibly TRBD2 (6 bases). Deletions cut 3 bases from V and 4 bases from J, with 16 bases between. Germline loops: CDR1 DFQATT, CDR2 SNEGSKA (reference sequence). This CDR3 is built from 15 residues. The CDR3 DNA sequence: TGCAGTGCTAGTTTCAGGCTAGCGACATACAATGAGCAGTTCTTC. It is translated as CSASFRLATYNEQFF.

The chain carries TRBV10-2 and TRBJ2-5; weak D call: TRBD1 (5 bases). Germline V gene data show CDR1 as WSHSY and CDR2 as SAAADI. The CDR3 totals 15 residues. Between the trimmed V and J ends, which lost 11 bases and 6 bases, there was a span of 25 bases. DNA of the CDR3: TGCGCCGCCCAAGGAACAGGCAGTAACATCCAGACCCAGTACTTC. It yields the protein CAAQGTGSNIQTQYF.

The chain has TRBV29-1 and TRBJ2-7; 7 bases are a match to TRBD2. The CDR3 totals 13 residues. V lost 7 bases and J lost 3; bases outside the gene matches: 9. In germline, CDR1 is SQVTM, CDR2 ANQGSEA. The CDR3 nucleotides are TGCAGCGCTGTTAGGGGAGGGCTCTACGAGCAGTACTTC. Its translation: CSAVRGGLYEQYF.

This clonotype was detected only a few times. The genes are TRBV24-1 and TRBJ2-2; D is possibly TRBD1 or TRBD2 (5 bases each). V lost 4 bases and J 1 base, leaving 24 bases between the germline ends. The CDR3 contains 20 residues. Germline CDR1 KGHDR, CDR2 SFDVKD. The CDR3 DNA sequence: TGTGCCACCAGTGACCCGGGGCTCTTGCCTCTCACCCAGAACACCGGGGAGCTGTTTTTT. Amino acids: CATSDPGLLPLTQNTGELFF.

In DNA, the CDR3 is TGCAGTGCTAGGGCCCAAATTTACAATCAGCCCCAGCATTTT. Encoded protein: CSARAQIYNQPQHF. The chain has TRBV20-1 and TRBJ1-5; no clear D gene. Germline V CDR1 and CDR2: DFQATT, SNEGSKA (reference sequence). V lost 3 bases, J lost 3 bases, and 12 bases lay in between. CDR3 size: 14 residues.

This clonotype has ten or more counts. V gene TRBV5-6 combines with J gene TRBJ1-1; D remains ambiguous. CDR3 size: 14 residues. Trimming pared 1 base from V and 0 bases from J, leaving 7 bases between. Germline V gene data show CDR1 as SGHDT and CDR2 as YYEEEE. DNA for the CDR3: TGTGCCAGCAGCTTGAGAAGCATGAACACTGAAGCTTTCTTT. It codes for CASSLRSMNTEAFF.

This clonotype was observed a few times. The chain employs TRBV11-2 and TRBJ1-3, with 9 bases lining up with TRBD1. Losses at the gene ends were 5 bases for V and 6 bases for J; bases not matched to a gene: 8. From germline, CDR1 is SGHAT and CDR2 FQNNGV. This CDR3 is 15 amino acids long. CDR3 region: CASSQDRGKVNTIYF. The DNA for the CDR3 is TGTGCCAGCAGCCAAGACAGGGGGAAAGTAAACACCATATATTTT.

In this sample, this clonotype turned up many times. V and J are TRBV28 and TRBJ2-7; a weak D match, TRBD1 (5 bases). V was clipped by 6 bases and J by 7 bases, with 13 bases between them. The CDR3 spans 12 residues. Germline-derived CDR1 and CDR2 are MDHEN and SYDVKM. The CDR3 spells CASRRQLGEQYF. Written as DNA, the CDR3 is TGTGCCAGCAGACGACAGTTAGGGGAGCAGTACTTC.